This TCR beta chain derives from a study of memory CD4+ T cells and cytomegalovirus serostatus. Background on the study: Donors were healthy Belgian adults, 10 or so CMV seropositive and about two dozen seronegative. Study results and caveats: Each of approximately 69 CMV-associated TCRbeta sequences occurred in one to five individuals. The CMV-associated TCR signature appears largely within the CD4+ memory repertoire.

The sort gate was single viable CD3+CD4+CD8-CD45RO+ cells for memory CD4+ T cells. CD4+ T cells were isolated by positive magnetic selection. Details on this clone: The antigen is not known.

Using immunoSEQ multiplex PCR, the repertoire was profiled, and TCRdb retains in-frame clones only, with some absent. The repertoire holds over 35,000 clones, roughly 80% seen once, with 0.75% to 1% in the top ten. Germline loops: CDR1 WNHNN, CDR2 SYGVQD (reference sequence). V lost 9 bases to trimming and J lost 4 bases, with 12 bases between them. The CDR3 spans 12 residues. Material for sequencing was memory CD4+ T cells from blood. The chain uses TRBV10-1 and TRBJ2-5, with D perhaps matching TRBD1 or TRBD2 (5 bases each). This TCR derives from an adult in good health and CMV-seronegative. The CDR3 bases are TGCGCCAGGCGCCGGGACGGAGAGACCCAGTACTTC. Translation: CARRRDGETQYF.